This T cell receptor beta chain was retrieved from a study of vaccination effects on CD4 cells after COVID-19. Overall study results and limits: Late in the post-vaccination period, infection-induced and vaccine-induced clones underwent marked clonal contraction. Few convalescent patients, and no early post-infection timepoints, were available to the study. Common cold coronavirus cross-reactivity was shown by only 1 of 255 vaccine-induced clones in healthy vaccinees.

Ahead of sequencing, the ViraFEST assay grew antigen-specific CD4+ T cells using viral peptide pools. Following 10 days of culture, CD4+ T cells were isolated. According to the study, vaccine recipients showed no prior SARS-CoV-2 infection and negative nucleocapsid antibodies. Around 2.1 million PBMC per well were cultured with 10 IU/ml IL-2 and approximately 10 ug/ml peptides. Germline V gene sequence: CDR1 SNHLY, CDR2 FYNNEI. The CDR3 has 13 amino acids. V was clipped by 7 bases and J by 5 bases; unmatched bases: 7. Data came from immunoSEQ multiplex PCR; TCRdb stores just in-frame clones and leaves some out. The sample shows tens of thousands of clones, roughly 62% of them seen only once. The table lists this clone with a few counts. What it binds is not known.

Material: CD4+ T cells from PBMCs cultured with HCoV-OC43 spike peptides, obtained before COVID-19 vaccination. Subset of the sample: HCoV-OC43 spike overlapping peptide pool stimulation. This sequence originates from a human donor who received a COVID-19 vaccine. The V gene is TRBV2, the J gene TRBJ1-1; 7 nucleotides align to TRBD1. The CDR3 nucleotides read TGTGCCAGCACGCAGGGGGAGGGGACTGAAGCTTTCTTT. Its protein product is CASTQGEGTEAFF.